Listed here are 19 T cell receptor beta chains from one sample, sequenced in a study of blood T cells in healthy people across ages. The authors ran a second PCR of 7 to 11 cycles using a sample-barcoded 5' primer and a J-beta primer mix. TCRdb recomputed calls from the 5' RACE reads with MiXCR, one row per CDR3 protein. This table holds about 970,000 distinct CDR3 sequences, about 53% found once. Sequencing used blood. Source of these receptors: a woman in her sixties or seventies in good health.

The chain couples TRBV20-1 to TRBJ1-1, with 8 bases lining up with TRBD1. V shed 4 bases and J 5 bases; nucleotides not matched to a gene: 12. CDR1 is DFQATT and CDR2 is SNEGSKA in the germline V gene (reference sequence). CDR3 size: 15 residues. The CDR3 loop reads CSATLLRRTGTEAFF. The CDR3 DNA sequence: TGCAGTGCTACGTTACTAAGGAGGACAGGGACTGAAGCTTTCTTT.

The rearrangement links TRBV20-1 to TRBJ2-1; TRBD2 aligns across 14 bases. The junction had 2 bases not matched to a gene; V was cut back by 7 bases and J by 6 bases. The CDR3 is 13 amino acids. Germline V gene data show CDR1 as DFQATT and CDR2 as SNEGSKA (reference sequence). CDR3 residues: CSGLAGGRNEQFF. For the CDR3, the DNA is TGCAGTGGACTAGCGGGAGGGCGCAATGAGCAGTTCTTC.

This chain joins TRBV10-3 and TRBJ2-1, with D tentatively TRBD1 or TRBD2 (5 bases each). Germline CDR1 reads ENHRY; CDR2 reads SYGVKD. Trimming took off 9 bases at V and 4 bases at J, with 16 bases between the two ends. This CDR3 has 14 amino acids. The CDR3 DNA follows: TGTGCCATGCGCCCGGGACGGAATTACAATGAGCAGTTCTTC. Translating it yields CAMRPGRNYNEQFF.

This rearrangement joins TRBV14 to TRBJ2-3; D might be TRBD1 or TRBD2, each matching 5 bases. Per germline, CDR1 SGHDN and CDR2 FVKESK. The CDR3 length is 16 residues. V lost 1 base, J lost 3 bases, and 14 bases lay in between. This CDR3 reads CASSQVPVWGTDTQYF. CDR3 coding DNA: TGTGCCAGCAGCCAAGTGCCGGTTTGGGGGACAGATACGCAGTATTTT.

The chain employs TRBV7-3 and TRBJ2-3, with TRBD1 as a possible D gene (5 bases). From germline, CDR1 is SGHTA and CDR2 FQGTGA. V dropped 3 bases and J dropped 4 bases, with 8 bases sitting between them. This CDR3 has 13 amino acids. The CDR3 here is CASSLTVSDTQYF. Here the CDR3 DNA reads TGTGCCAGCAGCTTGACAGTTTCAGATACGCAGTATTTT.

This sequence joins TRBV29-1 and TRBJ2-4; 8 bases map to TRBD2. V trimming: 7 bases; J trimming: 0 bases; junction bases outside the gene matches: 5. Germline CDR1 and CDR2: SQVTM and ANQGSEA. The CDR3 extends over 14 amino acids. The CDR3 sequence is CSAGGGEAKNIQYF. DNA of the CDR3: TGCAGCGCCGGGGGGGGAGAAGCCAAAAACATTCAGTACTTC.

The chain joins TRBV9 to TRBJ2-5; 11 bases agree with TRBD1. CDR3 length equals 18 residues. V dropped 4 bases and J dropped 4; count of bases not matched to a gene: 15. The V gene's germline CDR1 is SGDLS and CDR2 YYNGEE. Here the CDR3 reads CASSPRDRGNRRGETQYF. CDR3 nucleotides: TGTGCCAGCAGCCCCCGGGACAGGGGGAACCGTCGGGGAGAGACCCAGTACTTC.

The V and J genes are TRBV3-1 and TRBJ1-2; D not resolved. The CDR3 loop spans 15 amino acids. Germline values: CDR1 LGHDT, CDR2 YNNKEL (reference sequence). Trimming stripped 0 bases from V and 5 bases from J, with 13 bases between. The CDR3 bases are TGTGCCAGCAGCCAAGATGGCCTTTTGGGTTATGGCTACACCTTC. Amino acids: CASSQDGLLGYGYTF.

The chain has TRBV2 and TRBJ2-3, with TRBD2 matching over 7 bases. Trimming at V came to 7 bases and at J to 0 bases, leaving 7 bases not matched to a gene. CDR3 length: 15 residues. CDR1 SNHLY and CDR2 FYNNEI come from the germline V gene. In nucleotides, the CDR3 is TGTGCCAGCAAACGGGAGGTGTCCAGCACAGATACGCAGTATTTT. This translates into CASKREVSSTDTQYF.

This clonotype was seen a handful of times. The V call is TRBV20-1, the J call TRBJ2-1, with no clear D. The CDR3 covers 12 residues. Trimming shortened V by 6 bases and J by 4 bases, and 10 bases separated the two germline ends. Germline V gene sequence: CDR1 DFQATT, CDR2 SNEGSKA (reference sequence). The CDR3 DNA reads TGCAGTGCAATCCCGGCTTACAATGAGCAGTTCTTC. Translating gives CSAIPAYNEQFF.

V and J are TRBV2 and TRBJ2-1, with unresolved D. The CDR3 is 14 residues long. The germline V gene has CDR1 SNHLY and CDR2 FYNNEI. Trimming removed 2 bases from V and 6 bases from J, with 11 bases in between. The CDR3, as DNA: TGTGCCAGCAGTGAAAGCGCCCTCGTCAATGAGCAGTTCTTC. Translated, it gives CASSESALVNEQFF.

This chain connects TRBV6-1 to TRBJ2-1; D remains unclear. V was pared by 6 bases and J by 7 bases, with 7 bases between. The CDR3 is 11 amino acids. The germline gives CDR1 MNHNS, CDR2 SASEGT. The CDR3 is CASRLLNEQFF. Written as DNA, the CDR3 is TGTGCCAGCAGACTATTGAATGAGCAGTTCTTC.

The sample holds a few counts of this clonotype. The rearrangement joins TRBV29-1 to TRBJ2-5, with D possibly being TRBD2 (5 bases). The CDR3 consists of 12 residues. Germline V gene sequence: CDR1 SQVTM, CDR2 ANQGSEA. V lost 4 bases to trimming and J lost 2 bases, with 8 bases between them. The CDR3 protein is CSVGTGQETQYF. CDR3 DNA sequence: TGCAGCGTTGGGACGGGACAAGAGACCCAGTACTTC.

V and J are TRBV3-1 and TRBJ2-7, with TRBD1 identical over 7 bases. From germline, CDR1 is LGHDT and CDR2 YNNKEL (reference sequence). V was pared by 4 bases and J by 2 bases, with 5 bases of the junction left unmatched. The CDR3 extends over 14 amino acids. CDR3: CASSPGDSAYEQYF. The CDR3 DNA sequence: TGTGCCAGCAGCCCCGGGGACAGCGCCTACGAGCAGTACTTC.

The chain recombines TRBV25-1 with TRBJ2-2; D unresolved. The CDR3 consists of 13 residues. Trimming stripped 5 bases from V and 4 bases from J, with 8 bases between. Germline-derived CDR1 and CDR2 are MGHDK and SYGVNS. The DNA of the CDR3 is TGTGCCAGCAGTTCTGAACCCACCGGGGAGCTGTTTTTT. This gives the protein CASSSEPTGELFF.

The J gene is TRBJ1-2, the V gene TRBV20-1; D gene uncertain. This CDR3 region has 17 residues. CDR1 and CDR2 (germline): DFQATT, SNEGSKA (reference sequence). V was pared by 0 bases and J by 6 bases, with 23 bases between. CDR3 coding DNA: TGCAGTGCTAGAGATTGGGAGGACGGGTTTCTACGGAATGGCTACACCTTC. Protein: CSARDWEDGFLRNGYTF.

This clonotype was seen only once. V and J are TRBV12-3 or TRBV12-4 and TRBJ2-4, with D possibly being TRBD1 or TRBD2 (7 bases each). V shed 4 bases and J shed 6 bases, with 16 bases lying between them. CDR3 length: 15 amino acids. The DNA for the CDR3 is TGTGCCAGCAGTTCAGGGGGGGCTAACCCAAACATTCAGTACTTC. Translated: CASSSGGANPNIQYF.

V is TRBV20-1 and J is TRBJ2-1, with D hard to call. The CDR3 extends over 13 amino acids. Per the germline V gene, CDR1 is DFQATT and CDR2 is SNEGSKA (reference sequence). V shed 6 bases and J shed 7 bases, with 16 bases lying between them. The CDR3 protein is CSAGPPAGNEQFF. The DNA for the CDR3 is TGCAGTGCCGGACCTCCCGCCGGAAATGAGCAGTTCTTC.

This clonotype was counted only a few times. V and J are TRBV20-1 and TRBJ2-5; D call uncertain. The end of the DNA aligns better with TRBJ2-7, so the J call may be wrong. CDR3 length: 13 residues. Germline V lookup: CDR1 DFQATT, CDR2 SNEGSKA (reference sequence). The CDR3 spells CSARDEAVYEQYF. CDR3 bases: TGCAGTGCTAGGGATGAGGCGGTCTACGAGCAGTACTTC.